The 25 T cell receptor beta chains presented below share a single source sample, sequenced in a study of T-cell memory formation after mild COVID-19. TCRdb ran MiXCR on the 5' RACE reads and lists one entry per CDR3 protein. The sample carries roughly 45,000 distinct CDR3 sequences, 25% to 35% recorded once. Sequenced input: PBMCs or a T cell subset sorted from them (not recorded which). These receptors all come from a man aged 18 to 30 who had mild COVID-19 (a few samples of this study predate the infection). Cell type and time point are not known.

The V and J genes are TRBV12-3 or TRBV12-4 and TRBJ2-1; TRBD2 aligns across 8 bases. There are 18 residues in the CDR3. J lost 4 bases, V lost 2 bases, and 13 bases had no gene match. The CDR3 here is CASSLHTGGGPSYNEQFF. The CDR3 region has the DNA TGTGCCAGCAGTTTACATACGGGGGGGGGACCGTCATACAATGAGCAGTTCTTC.

The rearrangement uses TRBV20-1 and TRBJ1-5, with D maybe TRBD1 (5 bases). This CDR3 comprises 14 residues. With 6 bases removed from V and 6 bases from J, the gap between germline ends came to 18 bases. Germline V gives CDR1 DFQATT, CDR2 SNEGSKA (reference sequence). The CDR3 is CSADGQGMGQPQHF. DNA for the CDR3: TGCAGTGCGGATGGTCAGGGAATGGGTCAGCCCCAGCATTTT.

The table lists this clonotype with many counts. The V and J genes are TRBV7-9 and TRBJ2-1; the D gene could be TRBD1 or TRBD2 (5 bases each). This CDR3 is built from 13 residues. The ends were cut back, 1 base at V and 7 bases at J, with 8 bases in the middle. CDR1 SEHNR and CDR2 FQNEAQ come from the germline V gene (reference sequence). The CDR3 spells CASSLGGLNEQFF. The CDR3 nucleotides are TGTGCCAGCAGCTTAGGGGGGTTGAATGAGCAGTTCTTC.

V gene TRBV3-1 combines with J gene TRBJ1-2; D gene ambiguous. This CDR3 region has 13 residues. V lost 0 bases to trimming and J lost 8 bases, with 10 bases between them. CDR1 is LGHDT, CDR2 YNNKEL, per germline (reference sequence). The CDR3 reads CASSQDRARGYTF. For the CDR3, the DNA is TGTGCCAGCAGCCAAGATCGGGCCAGGGGCTACACCTTC.

The V and J genes are TRBV4-1 and TRBJ2-5; a weak D match, TRBD2 (6 bases). V was shortened by 1 base and J by 2 bases, with 14 bases between the two germline ends. The CDR3 runs 16 residues. Germline CDR1 and CDR2: MGHRA and YSYEKL. CDR3 DNA sequence: TGCGCCAGCAGCCAAGGATCGGACTATTCTCAAGAGACCCAGTACTTC. Translated: CASSQGSDYSQETQYF.

In this sample, this clonotype turned up a few times. The chain employs TRBV6-5 and TRBJ2-3; D unresolved. V was shortened by 1 base and J by 6 bases, with 8 bases between the two germline ends. CDR1 is MNHEY, CDR2 SVGAGI, per germline. The CDR3 has 13 residues. The CDR3 sequence: CASSYLNEDTQYF. Written as DNA, the CDR3 is TGTGCCAGCAGTTACTTAAACGAGGATACGCAGTATTTT.

There are many counts of this clonotype. V is TRBV19 and J is TRBJ1-1; D remains ambiguous. CDR3 length: 13 amino acids. Germline V gene lookup returns CDR1 LNHDA and CDR2 SQIVND (reference sequence). With 5 bases removed from V and 4 bases from J, the gap between germline ends came to 11 bases. The chain's CDR3 is CASSYAGGTEAFF. As DNA, the CDR3 is TGTGCCAGTAGTTACGCAGGAGGCACTGAAGCTTTCTTT.

V usage is TRBV13 and J usage is TRBJ2-5; D not certain. The CDR3 contains 14 residues. CDR1 and CDR2 from the germline V gene are PRHDT and FYEKMQ (reference sequence). V was shortened by 0 bases and J by 5 bases, with 10 bases between the two germline ends. The CDR3 DNA reads TGTGCCAGCAGCTTAGGCCTCTGGACCGAGACCCAGTACTTC. Its translation is CASSLGLWTETQYF. Full variable domain (rest looked up from reference TRBV13 and TRBJ2-5): AAGVIQSPRHLIKEKRETATLKCYPIPRHDTVYWYQQGPGQDPQFLISFYEKMQSDKGSIPDRFSAQQFSDYHSELNMSSLELGDSALYFCASSLGLWTETQYFGPGTRLLVL.

This clonotype was found many times. CDR3 coding DNA: TGTGCCAGCAGCCAAGAACCCCAATGGGGTACCACAGATACGCAGTATTTT. It yields the protein CASSQEPQWGTTDTQYF. The genes are TRBV4-2 and TRBJ2-3; D is unclear. The V gene's germline CDR1 is LGHNA and CDR2 YNFKEQ. The CDR3 is 17 residues long. V gave up 0 bases and J gave up 2 bases, with 15 bases separating them.

The J gene is TRBJ2-7, the V gene TRBV6-5, with no clear D. Between the trimmed V and J ends, which lost 6 bases and 0 bases, there was a span of 15 bases. This CDR3 is built from 15 residues. CDR1 MNHEY and CDR2 SVGAGI come from the germline V gene. This CDR3 is CASSPGPTRSYEQYV. The CDR3 bases are TGTGCCAGCAGCCCCGGACCCACCCGCTCCTACGAGCAGTACGTC.

The V and J genes are TRBV6-5 and TRBJ1-1; TRBD1 agrees at 9 bases. The CDR3 runs to 16 residues. V lost 0 bases, J lost 8 bases, and 10 bases stayed unmatched. In germline, CDR1 is MNHEY, CDR2 SVGAGI. The CDR3 protein is CASSYSPGQGTLEAFF. CDR3 nucleotides: TGTGCCAGCAGTTACTCACCGGGACAGGGAACGTTAGAAGCTTTCTTT.

The chain employs TRBV7-9 and TRBJ2-6, with TRBD1 matching 9 bases. The CDR3 is 18 amino acids. The germline gives CDR1 SEHNR, CDR2 FQNEAQ (reference sequence). V gave up 4 bases and J gave up 1 base; unmatched junction bases: 8. DNA for the CDR3: TGTGCCAGCAGCTCGACGGACAGGGGAGTTTCTGGGGCCAACGTCCTGACTTTC. Translated: CASSSTDRGVSGANVLTF. Variable domain in full (rest from reference TRBV7-9 and TRBJ2-6): DTGVSQNPRHKITKRGQNVTFRCDPISEHNRLYWYRQTLGQGPEFLTYFQNEAQLEKSRLLSDRFSAERPKGSFSTLEIQRTEQGDSAMYLCASSSTDRGVSGANVLTFGAGSRLTVL.

The rearrangement links TRBV6-6 to TRBJ2-1; 7 bases line up with TRBD1. There are 15 residues in the CDR3. The V gene's germline CDR1 is MNHNY and CDR2 SVGAGI (reference sequence). V lost 6 bases, J lost 6 bases, and 11 bases stayed unmatched. The CDR3 spells CASSKGDRVGNEQFF. For the CDR3, the DNA is TGTGCCAGCAGCAAAGGCGACAGGGTGGGCAATGAGCAGTTCTTC.

This clonotype occurred many times. The V call is TRBV4-2, the J call TRBJ2-3; D gene unclear. V was trimmed by 0 bases and J by 4 bases, leaving 8 bases between them. This CDR3 has 14 amino acids. Germline values: CDR1 LGHNA, CDR2 YNFKEQ. The CDR3 region has the DNA TGTGCCAGCAGCCAAGAGGGTAGCCCAGATACGCAGTATTTT. Its protein is CASSQEGSPDTQYF.

The table lists this clonotype with a few counts. The rearrangement links TRBV6-6 to TRBJ2-7; D unclear. Germline CDR1 reads MNHNY; CDR2 reads SVGAGI (reference sequence). The ends were cut back, 6 bases at V and 4 bases at J, with 10 bases in the middle. CDR3 length: 12 residues. The CDR3 bases are TGTGCCAGCAGCCCCGGCCGTTACGAGCAGTACGTC. This encodes CASSPGRYEQYV.

The chain joins TRBV7-9 to TRBJ2-1; D gene ambiguous. There are 12 residues in the CDR3. V was trimmed by 4 bases and J by 8 bases, leaving 9 bases between them. CDR1 is SEHNR, CDR2 FQNEAQ, per germline (reference sequence). The CDR3 DNA sequence: TGTGCCAGCAGCTCCGGAACCTATGAGCAGTTCTTC. This sequence encodes CASSSGTYEQFF.

This clonotype was recorded many times. The chain recombines TRBV29-1 with TRBJ2-1; perhaps D is TRBD1 or TRBD2 (7 bases each). Germline V gene data show CDR1 as SQVTM and CDR2 as ANQGSEA. CDR3 length equals 13 residues. V was cut by 8 bases and J by 10 bases, with 21 bases left in between. CDR3 bases: TGCAGCATTCGTACAGGGAGGGGGCACGAGCAGTTCTTC. Translating gives CSIRTGRGHEQFF.

This clonotype appeared a few times. The chain joins TRBV6-5 to TRBJ2-7; 9 bases are shared with TRBD1. This CDR3 is 14 amino acids long. J lost 3 bases, V lost 4 bases, and 4 bases had no gene match. CDR1 MNHEY and CDR2 SVGAGI come from the germline V gene. CDR3 amino acids: CASSSPGQGYEQYF. CDR3 coding DNA: TGTGCCAGCAGTTCCCCGGGACAGGGCTACGAGCAGTACTTC.

In its sample, this clonotype was seen a few times. The chain links TRBV7-9 to TRBJ1-5, with 10 bases aligning to TRBD1. This CDR3 region has 17 residues. Germline CDR1 is SEHNR and CDR2 is FQNEAQ (reference sequence). With V trimmed by 4 bases and J by 5 bases, 11 bases remained unmatched. DNA for the CDR3: TGTGCCAGCAGCTCTCTGGGGACAGGGGAAAAGGATCAGCCCCAGCATTTT. Translation gives CASSSLGTGEKDQPQHF.

This chain links TRBV27 with TRBJ1-2, with 7 positions matching TRBD1. The V gene end was trimmed by 5 bases and the J gene end by 2 bases; junction bases not matched to a gene: 14. The CDR3 is made up of 17 amino acids. Germline lookup yields CDR1 MNHEY and CDR2 SMNVEV (reference sequence). CDR3 residues: CASSVIAGQATNYGYTF. The CDR3 nucleotides read TGTGCCAGCAGTGTCATAGCCGGACAGGCAACCAACTATGGCTACACCTTC.

This clonotype showed up just a few times. CDR3 bases: TGTGCCAGCAGTCCCCGGACAGGGTCTTATAGCAATCAGCCCCAGCATTTT. Translation: CASSPRTGSYSNQPQHF. The rearrangement joins TRBV6-5 to TRBJ1-5; 8 nucleotides match TRBD1. This CDR3 is 17 amino acids long. V was pared by 5 bases and J by 0 bases, with 9 bases of the junction left unmatched. CDR1 MNHEY and CDR2 SVGAGI come from the germline V gene.

This clonotype was seen only a few times. This chain links TRBV6-5 with TRBJ2-7; 7 nucleotides agree with TRBD1. This CDR3 has 14 residues. Looked up from germline, CDR1 is MNHEY and CDR2 is SVGAGI. Trimming at V came to 5 bases and at J to 4 bases, leaving 8 bases not matched to a gene. This chain's CDR3 is CASSAGDSRYEQYF. The CDR3 nucleotides read TGTGCCAGCAGTGCCGGGGACAGCAGATACGAGCAGTACTTC.

The CDR3 DNA follows: TGTGCCAGCAGTTTATCGTCCTATACAGGGTTAGGGAACACTGAAGCTTTCTTT. As protein: CASSLSSYTGLGNTEAFF. The genes are TRBV27 and TRBJ1-1, with D possibly TRBD1 on 6 matching bases. The CDR3 consists of 18 residues. The V and J ends lost 0 bases and 1 base respectively, with 18 bases between them. Germline V gene lookup returns CDR1 MNHEY and CDR2 SMNVEV (reference sequence).

This chain links TRBV4-1 with TRBJ2-3; D not certain. This CDR3 region has 14 residues. The germline gives CDR1 MGHRA, CDR2 YSYEKL. V was pared by 2 bases and J by 6 bases, with 12 bases between. The CDR3 DNA is TGCGCCAGCAGCCAACGTATAGTGGGTGATACGCAGTATTTT. Residues: CASSQRIVGDTQYF.

The chain uses TRBV6-5 and TRBJ1-1; D might be TRBD1 (5 bases). The germline V gene has CDR1 MNHEY and CDR2 SVGAGI. V lost 2 bases and J lost 5, with 9 bases in between. The CDR3 runs 13 residues. As DNA, the CDR3 is TGTGCCAGCAGTTACCGGGGCTCAACTGAAGCTTTCTTT. Encoded protein: CASSYRGSTEAFF.